Below, one T cell receptor (beta chain) is given with its context. Its cognate antigen is unknown. Sequenced by immunoSEQ multiplex PCR; TCRdb stores in-frame clones only, minus some. This sample has fewer than 15,000 clones; 33% occur once, and the top ten carry approximately 15%. This sample was taken from a study of radiation and T cells in renal cell carcinoma. Study results and caveats: Dominant CDR3 motifs occupied more repertoire in irradiated than control tumors.

The CDR3 consists of 12 residues. Trimming pared 6 bases from V and 4 bases from J, leaving 10 bases between. Germline CDR1 is GTSNPN and CDR2 is SVGIG (reference sequence). This sample's treatment: 15 Gy SBRT to primary tumor, nephrectomy 4 weeks later. The receptor's source is a man in his 60s with renal cell carcinoma. The sequencing used tumor tissue, collected from a patient whose treatment included radiotherapy and nephrectomy. The chain is built from TRBV30 and TRBJ1-3; no clear D gene. CDR3 in amino acids: CACKLIGNTIYF. Written as DNA, the CDR3 is TGTGCCTGTAAACTGATAGGAAACACCATATATTTT. Full variable domain (remainder filled in from reference TRBV30 and TRBJ1-3): SQTIHQWPATLVQPVGSPLSLECTVEGTSNPNLYWYRQAAGRGLQLLFYSVGIGQISSEVPQNLSASRPQDRQFILSSKKLLLSDSGFYLCACKLIGNTIYFGEGSWLTVV.